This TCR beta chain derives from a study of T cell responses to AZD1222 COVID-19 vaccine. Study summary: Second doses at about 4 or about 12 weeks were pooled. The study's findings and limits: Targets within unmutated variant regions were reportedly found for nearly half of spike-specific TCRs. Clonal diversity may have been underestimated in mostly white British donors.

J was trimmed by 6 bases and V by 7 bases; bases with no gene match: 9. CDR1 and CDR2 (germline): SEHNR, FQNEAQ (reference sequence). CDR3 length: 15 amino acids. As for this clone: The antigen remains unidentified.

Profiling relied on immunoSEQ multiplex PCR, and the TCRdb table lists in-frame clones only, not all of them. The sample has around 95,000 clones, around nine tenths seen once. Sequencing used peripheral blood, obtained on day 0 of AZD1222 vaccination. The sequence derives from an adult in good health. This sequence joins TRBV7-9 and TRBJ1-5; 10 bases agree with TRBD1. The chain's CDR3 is CASTPSGQGTQPQHF. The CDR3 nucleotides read TGTGCCAGCACTCCGTCGGGACAGGGGACTCAGCCCCAGCATTTT.